This T cell receptor (beta chain) was sequenced for a study of CD8 T cells in ankylosing spondylitis. Ten or more counts support this clonotype. The antigen is not known. By quantitative 5'-RACE with molecular barcodes, the TCR beta libraries were made. TCRdb used MiXCR to reprocess the 5' RACE reads, holding one entry per CDR3 protein. The sample yields roughly 90,000 distinct CDR3 sequences, approximately 8.9% seen once. The study's findings and limits: CD8+ disease-linked clones were present at relatively low frequencies in blood. Characteristic of ankylosing spondylitis blood, it appeared, was a TCR beta motif comprising eight highly homologous variants. Disease-associated clones were reportedly significantly overrepresented in matched ankylosing spondylitis synovial fluid.

The CDR3 is 14 amino acids. CDR1 and CDR2 from the germline V gene are DFQATT and SNEGSKA (reference sequence). With 4 bases clipped from V and 10 bases from J, the junction kept 10 bases outside the gene matches. This sequence was found in a male donor with ankylosing spondylitis. The material sequenced was blood, either unsorted or a sorted T cell fraction (not recorded which). The chain recombines TRBV20-1 with TRBJ2-1, with TRBD2 matching over 10 bases. The CDR3 DNA is TGCAGTGCTACTGGGACTAGCGTTGAATTAGAGCAGTTCTTC. Translated, it gives CSATGTSVELEQFF.